A selection of T cell receptor beta chains follows, all from one sample in a study of low-dose radiotherapy and immunotherapy resistance in tumors. MiXCR was run by TCRdb on the reads, yielding one entry per CDR3 protein. The sample holds 100,000 or so distinct CDR3 sequences, 9.4% seen once. The sequenced sample was PBMCs, obtained before treatment. Receptor source: a male donor with prostate cancer. The CDR3 runs from the conserved cysteine through the conserved F or W. Fields, in order: J gene, D gene, clone size, V gene, CDR3 DNA, CDR3 protein. The D gene is left open where the match is weak. Each size is once, few or many counts, or a class when the clone is expanded.

TRBJ2-3 - many TRBV30 TGTGCCTGGAGTCAAGGGCAGGGAACAGATACGCAGTATTTT CAWSQGQGTDTQYF
TRBJ2-4 TRBD2 many TRBV20-1 TGCAGTGCTAGAGGGCGTCCAGCGGGGGGAGCCAAAAACATTCAGTACTTC CSARGRPAGGAKNIQYF
TRBJ2-1 - many TRBV7-6 TGTGCCAGCAGGCAAGGGGGTAACAATGAGCAGTTCTTC CASRQGGNNEQFF
TRBJ1-1 - many TRBV29-1 TGCAGCGTTAACAAAGGCAGGGAACGGGCTTTCTTT CSVNKGRERAFF
TRBJ2-2 TRBD1 many TRBV11-2 TGTGCCAGCAGTCAAGGGGGCCCCACCGGGGAGCTGTTTTTT CASSQGGPTGELFF
TRBJ1-2 - many TRBV7-2 TGTGCCAGCAGCGCTGGGGGGGCGGGCGGCTACACCTTC CASSAGGAGGYTF
TRBJ2-6 TRBD1 many TRBV28 TGTGCCAGCAGTTTAGCCGGGACAGGGTCTGGGGCCAACGTCCTGACTTTC CASSLAGTGSGANVLTF
TRBJ2-1 - many TRBV9 TGTGCCAGCAGCGTTGGTGGCGACCCCTACAATGAGCAGTTCTTC CASSVGGDPYNEQFF
TRBJ2-3 TRBD2 many TRBV6-7 TGTGCCAGCAGTTACCCGGGGACTAGCGCAGATACGCAGTATTTT CASSYPGTSADTQYF
TRBJ2-7 - many TRBV21-1 TGTGCCAGCAGCTTTTTACTAGCGGGAGGGTACGAGCAGTACTTC CASSFLLAGGYEQYF
TRBJ2-1 TRBD2 many TRBV19 TGTGCCAGTAGCCGGGTTGGACTAGCGGGAGATCAGGATGAGCAGTTCTTC CASSRVGLAGDQDEQFF
TRBJ1-1 - many TRBV28 TGTGCCAGCAGTTTATACAATGTAGGGGGCACTGAAGCTTTCTTT CASSLYNVGGTEAFF
TRBJ2-7 - many TRBV10-3 TGTGCCATCAGTCCCTCGCTGGGTATGGGATACGAGCAGTACTTC CAISPSLGMGYEQYF